The text below deals with one T cell receptor beta chain. Its specificity is unknown. Profiled with immunoSEQ multiplex PCR; TCRdb holds only in-frame clones, not every one. Of some 4,000 clones in the sample, roughly 73% were seen once. The record originates from a study of CD4+ T cells in melanoma. Whole-study findings and limits: CD8+ T cell, macrophage and B cell function reportedly correlated with neoantigen-specific CD4+ T cells. In melanoma, neoantigen-specific CD4+ T cells reportedly differed in differentiation state.

The CDR3 extends over 14 amino acids. V was trimmed by 3 bases and J by 10 bases, leaving 17 bases between them. The germline V gene encodes CDR1 SGHRS and CDR2 YFSETQ. J is TRBJ2-1 and V is TRBV5-1; D uncertain. The receptor comes from a human donor with melanoma. The sequencing input was tumor tissue. CDR3 in amino acids: CASSSISGANEQFF. The CDR3 DNA reads as TGCGCCAGCAGCTCGATCTCAGGTGCGAACGAGCAGTTCTTC.